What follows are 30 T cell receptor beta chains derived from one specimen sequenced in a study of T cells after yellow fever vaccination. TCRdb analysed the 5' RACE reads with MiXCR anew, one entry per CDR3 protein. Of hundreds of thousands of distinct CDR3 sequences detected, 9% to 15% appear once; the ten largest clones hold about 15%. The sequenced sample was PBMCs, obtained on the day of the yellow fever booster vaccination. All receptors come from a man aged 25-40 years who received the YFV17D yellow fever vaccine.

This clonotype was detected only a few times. CDR3 coding DNA: TGTGCCACCAGCAGAGGAGGGGACCGGACCACAGATACGCAGTATTTT. It is translated as CATSRGGDRTTDTQYF. The chain joins TRBV15 to TRBJ2-3; D possibly uses TRBD1 or TRBD2 (5 bases each). CDR1 and CDR2 from the germline V gene are LNHNV and YYDKDF (reference sequence). Deletions cut 1 base from V and 2 bases from J, with 13 bases between. The CDR3 is 16 amino acids.

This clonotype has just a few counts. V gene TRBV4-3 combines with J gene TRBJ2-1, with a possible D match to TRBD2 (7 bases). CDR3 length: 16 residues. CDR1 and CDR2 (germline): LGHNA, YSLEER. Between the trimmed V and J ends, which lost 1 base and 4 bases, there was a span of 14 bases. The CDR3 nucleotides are TGCGCCAGCAGCCAAGGGGAGCGGGACAAATACAATGAGCAGTTCTTC. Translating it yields CASSQGERDKYNEQFF.

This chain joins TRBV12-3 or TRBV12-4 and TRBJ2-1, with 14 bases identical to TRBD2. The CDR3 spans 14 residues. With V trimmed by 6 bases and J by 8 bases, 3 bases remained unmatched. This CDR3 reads CASSRLAGGYEQFF. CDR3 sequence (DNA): TGTGCCAGCAGCAGACTAGCGGGAGGGTATGAGCAGTTCTTC.

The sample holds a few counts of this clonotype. The DNA for the CDR3 is TGCGCCAGCAGCCAAGATGGCTTGAGTGGTGGCGAGCAGTACTTC. This gives the protein CASSQDGLSGGEQYF. This chain connects TRBV4-3 to TRBJ2-7, with D uncertain. CDR1 is LGHNA, CDR2 YSLEER, per germline. Trimming removed 0 bases at V and 6 bases at J, with 15 bases between. The CDR3 extends over 15 amino acids.

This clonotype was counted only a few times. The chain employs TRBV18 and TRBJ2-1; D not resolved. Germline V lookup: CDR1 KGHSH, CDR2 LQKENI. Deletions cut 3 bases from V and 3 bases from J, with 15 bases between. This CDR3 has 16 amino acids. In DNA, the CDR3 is TGTGCCAGCTCACCCCCCGGTGCCGCCCTCTACAATGAGCAGTTCTTC. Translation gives CASSPPGAALYNEQFF.

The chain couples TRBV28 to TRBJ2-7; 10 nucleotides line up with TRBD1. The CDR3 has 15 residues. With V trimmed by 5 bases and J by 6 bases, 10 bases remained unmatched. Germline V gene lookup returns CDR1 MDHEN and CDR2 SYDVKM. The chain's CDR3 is CASSPYRDRGAEQYF. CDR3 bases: TGTGCCAGCAGTCCGTACCGGGACAGGGGCGCCGAGCAGTACTTC.

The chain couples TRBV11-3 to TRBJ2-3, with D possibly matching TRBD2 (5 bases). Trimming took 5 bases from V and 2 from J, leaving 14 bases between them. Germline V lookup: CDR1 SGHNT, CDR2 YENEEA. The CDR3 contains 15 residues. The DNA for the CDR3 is TGTGCCAGCAGCCCCGGAAGAGCGGACACAGATACGCAGTATTTT. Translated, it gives CASSPGRADTDTQYF.

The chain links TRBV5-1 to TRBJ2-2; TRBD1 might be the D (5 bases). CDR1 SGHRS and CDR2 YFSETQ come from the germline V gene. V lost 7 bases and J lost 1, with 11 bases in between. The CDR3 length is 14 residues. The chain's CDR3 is CASLGQGNTGELFF. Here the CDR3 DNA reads TGCGCCAGCCTCGGGCAGGGGAACACCGGGGAGCTGTTTTTT.

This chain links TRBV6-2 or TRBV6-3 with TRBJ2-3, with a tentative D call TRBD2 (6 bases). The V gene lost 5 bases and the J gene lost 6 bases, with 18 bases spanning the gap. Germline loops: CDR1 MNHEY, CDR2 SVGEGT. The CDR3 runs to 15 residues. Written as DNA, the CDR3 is TGTGCCAGCAGTCCCCGGCGGAGGGATTCGGATACGCAGTATTTT. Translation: CASSPRRRDSDTQYF.

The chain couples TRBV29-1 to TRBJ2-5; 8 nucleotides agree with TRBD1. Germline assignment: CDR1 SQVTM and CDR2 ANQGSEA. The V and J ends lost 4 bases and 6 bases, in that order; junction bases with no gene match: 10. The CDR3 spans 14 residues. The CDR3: CSVVHRDRSQTQYF. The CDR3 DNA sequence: TGCAGCGTTGTACATCGGGACAGGTCTCAGACCCAGTACTTC.

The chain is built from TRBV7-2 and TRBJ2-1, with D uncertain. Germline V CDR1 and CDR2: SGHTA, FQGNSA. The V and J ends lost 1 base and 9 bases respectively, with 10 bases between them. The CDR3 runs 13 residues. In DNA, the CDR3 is TGTGCCAGCAGCTTAGATCAGCGAGGTGAGCAGTTCTTC. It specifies CASSLDQRGEQFF.

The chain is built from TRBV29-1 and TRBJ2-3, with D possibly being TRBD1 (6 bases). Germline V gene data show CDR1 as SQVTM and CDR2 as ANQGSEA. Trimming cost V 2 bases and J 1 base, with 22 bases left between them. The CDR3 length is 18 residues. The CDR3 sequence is CSVEWGPGLSRRTDTQYF. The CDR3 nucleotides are TGCAGCGTTGAATGGGGGCCGGGGTTGTCGCGGCGCACAGATACGCAGTATTTT.

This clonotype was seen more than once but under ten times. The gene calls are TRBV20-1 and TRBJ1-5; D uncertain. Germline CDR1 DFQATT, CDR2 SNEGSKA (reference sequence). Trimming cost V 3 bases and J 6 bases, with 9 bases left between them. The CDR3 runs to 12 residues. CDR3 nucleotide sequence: TGCAGTGCTAGGTCTGGCCCTCAGCCCCAGCATTTT. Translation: CSARSGPQPQHF.

Here the CDR3 DNA reads TGCGCCAGCAGCTTGAGGGCCCTAGCGGGTCTCTCCTACGAGCAGTACTTC. It specifies CASSLRALAGLSYEQYF. The V and J genes are TRBV5-1 and TRBJ2-7; 8 nucleotides agree with TRBD2. J gave up 0 bases and V 1 base, and 9 bases lay outside the gene matches. Per the germline V gene, CDR1 is SGHRS and CDR2 is YFSETQ. There are 17 residues in the CDR3.

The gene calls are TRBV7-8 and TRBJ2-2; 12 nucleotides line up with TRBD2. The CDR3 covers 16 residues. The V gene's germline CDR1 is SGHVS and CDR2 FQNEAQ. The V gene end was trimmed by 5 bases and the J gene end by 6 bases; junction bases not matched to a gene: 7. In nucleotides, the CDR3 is TGTGCCAGCAGCCCTAGCGGGGGGGGTTACGCCGGGGAGCTGTTTTTT. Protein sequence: CASSPSGGGYAGELFF.

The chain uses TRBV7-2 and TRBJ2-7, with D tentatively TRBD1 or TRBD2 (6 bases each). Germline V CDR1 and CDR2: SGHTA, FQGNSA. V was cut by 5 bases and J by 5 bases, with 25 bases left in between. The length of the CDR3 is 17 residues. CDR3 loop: CASSQAQGRGNSDEQYF. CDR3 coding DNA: TGTGCCAGCAGCCAAGCACAGGGTCGGGGGAATAGTGACGAGCAGTACTTC.

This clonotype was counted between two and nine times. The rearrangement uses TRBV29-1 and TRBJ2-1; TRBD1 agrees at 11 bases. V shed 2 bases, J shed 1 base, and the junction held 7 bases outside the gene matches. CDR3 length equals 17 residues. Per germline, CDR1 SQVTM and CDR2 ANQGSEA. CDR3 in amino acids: CSVERGQGGLSYNEQFF. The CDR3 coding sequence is TGCAGCGTTGAACGGGGACAGGGGGGTTTATCCTACAATGAGCAGTTCTTC.

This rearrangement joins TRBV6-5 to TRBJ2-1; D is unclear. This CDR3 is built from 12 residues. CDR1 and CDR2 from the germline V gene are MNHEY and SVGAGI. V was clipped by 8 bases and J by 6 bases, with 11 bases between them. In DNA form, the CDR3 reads TGTGCCAGCCGGTACAGAGGCAATGAGCAGTTCTTC. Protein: CASRYRGNEQFF.

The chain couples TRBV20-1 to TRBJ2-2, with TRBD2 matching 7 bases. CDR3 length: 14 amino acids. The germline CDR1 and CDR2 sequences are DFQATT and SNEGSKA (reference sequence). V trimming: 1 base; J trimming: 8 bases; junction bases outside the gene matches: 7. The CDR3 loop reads CSARVSGWGGELFF. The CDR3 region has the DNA TGCAGTGCTAGAGTTAGCGGGTGGGGGGGGGAGCTGTTTTTT.

The DNA for the CDR3 is TGCGCCAGCAGCCAAGATTGGCATCAGCCCCAGCATTTT. This translates into CASSQDWHQPQHF. The chain is built from TRBV4-3 and TRBJ1-5; no firm D call. From germline, CDR1 is LGHNA and CDR2 YSLEER. The V end was cut by 0 bases, the J end by 5 bases, with 5 bases between. The CDR3 is 13 amino acids.

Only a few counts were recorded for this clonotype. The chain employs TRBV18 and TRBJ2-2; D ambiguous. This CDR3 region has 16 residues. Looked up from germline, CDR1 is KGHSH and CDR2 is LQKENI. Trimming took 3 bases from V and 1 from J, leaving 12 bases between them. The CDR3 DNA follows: TGTGCCAGCTCACCTCGAGTATCCCTGAACACCGGGGAGCTGTTTTTT. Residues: CASSPRVSLNTGELFF.

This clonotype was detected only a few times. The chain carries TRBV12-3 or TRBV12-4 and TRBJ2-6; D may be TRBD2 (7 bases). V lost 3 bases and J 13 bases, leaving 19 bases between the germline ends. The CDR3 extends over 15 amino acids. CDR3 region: CASSLGGLATGVLTF. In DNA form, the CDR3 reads TGTGCCAGCAGTTTGGGGGGGCTAGCCACCGGTGTCCTGACTTTC.

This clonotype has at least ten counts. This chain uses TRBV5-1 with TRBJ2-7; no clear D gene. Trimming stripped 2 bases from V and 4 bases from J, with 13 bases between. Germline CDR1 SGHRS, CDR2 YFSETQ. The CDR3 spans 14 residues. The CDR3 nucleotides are TGCGCCAGCAGCTTAGGTGCGGAACTATACGAGCAGTACTTC. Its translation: CASSLGAELYEQYF.

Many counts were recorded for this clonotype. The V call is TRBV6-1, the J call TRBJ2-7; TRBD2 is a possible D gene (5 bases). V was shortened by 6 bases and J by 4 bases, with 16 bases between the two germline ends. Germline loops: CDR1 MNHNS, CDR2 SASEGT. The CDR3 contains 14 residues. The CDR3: CASSPWSRGYEQYF. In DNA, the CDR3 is TGTGCCAGCAGCCCGTGGAGCCGGGGATACGAGCAGTACTTC.

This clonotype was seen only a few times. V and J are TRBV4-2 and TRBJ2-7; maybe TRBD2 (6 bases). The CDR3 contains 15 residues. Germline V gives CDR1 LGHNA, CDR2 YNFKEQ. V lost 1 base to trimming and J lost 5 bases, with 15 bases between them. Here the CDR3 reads CASSQVLRLGDEQYF. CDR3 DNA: TGTGCCAGCAGCCAAGTGTTGCGACTAGGGGACGAGCAGTACTTC.

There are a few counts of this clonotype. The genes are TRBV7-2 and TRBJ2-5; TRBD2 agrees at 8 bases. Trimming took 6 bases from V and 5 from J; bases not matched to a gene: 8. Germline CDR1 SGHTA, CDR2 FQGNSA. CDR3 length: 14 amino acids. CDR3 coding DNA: TGTGCCAGCAGGTTAAGCGGGAGCAGGGAGACCCAGTACTTC. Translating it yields CASRLSGSRETQYF. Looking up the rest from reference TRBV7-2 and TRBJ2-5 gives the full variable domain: GAGVSQSPSNKVTEKGKDVELRCDPISGHTALYWYRQSLGQGLEFLIYFQGNSAPDKSGLPSDRFSAERTGGSVSTLTIQRTQQEDSAVYLCASRLSGSRETQYFGPGTRLLVL.

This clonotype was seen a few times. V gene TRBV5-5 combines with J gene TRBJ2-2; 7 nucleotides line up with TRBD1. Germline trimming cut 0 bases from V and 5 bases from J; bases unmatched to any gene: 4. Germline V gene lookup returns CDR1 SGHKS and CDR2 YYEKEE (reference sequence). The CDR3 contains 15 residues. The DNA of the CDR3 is TGTGCCAGCAGCTTGGGGGGACAGACAACCGGGGAGCTGTTTTTT. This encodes CASSLGGQTTGELFF.

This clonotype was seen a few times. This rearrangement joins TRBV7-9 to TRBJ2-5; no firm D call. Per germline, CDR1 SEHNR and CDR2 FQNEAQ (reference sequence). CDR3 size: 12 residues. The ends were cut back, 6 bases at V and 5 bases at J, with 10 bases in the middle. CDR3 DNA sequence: TGTGCCAGCAGGTCTAATTTGGAGACCCAGTACTTC. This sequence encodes CASRSNLETQYF.

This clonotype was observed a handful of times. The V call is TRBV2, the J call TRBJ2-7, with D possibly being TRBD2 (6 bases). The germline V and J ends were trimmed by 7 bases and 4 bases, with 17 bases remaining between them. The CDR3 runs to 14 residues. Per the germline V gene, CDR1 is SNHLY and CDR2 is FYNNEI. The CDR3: CASTRGGVYYEQYF. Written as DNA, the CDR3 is TGTGCCAGCACCAGAGGAGGGGTTTATTACGAGCAGTACTTC.

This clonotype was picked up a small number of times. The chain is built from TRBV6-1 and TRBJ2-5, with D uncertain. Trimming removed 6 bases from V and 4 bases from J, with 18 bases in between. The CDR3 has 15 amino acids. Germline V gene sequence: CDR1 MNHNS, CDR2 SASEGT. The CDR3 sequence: CASSPGQVVRETQYF. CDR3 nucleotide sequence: TGTGCCAGCAGCCCCGGGCAGGTCGTACGAGAGACCCAGTACTTC.